Described below is a single T cell receptor (beta chain) sequence and its context. Its antigen is not known. Since a much larger clone is just one base distant, this may be a read error. The germline CDR1 and CDR2 sequences are SGHAT and FQNNGV. This CDR3 spans 14 amino acids. The ends were cut back, 5 bases at V and 9 bases at J, with 17 bases in the middle. The authors made TCR beta libraries by quantitative 5'-RACE with molecular barcodes. TCRdb fed the 5' RACE reads into MiXCR, producing one record per CDR3 protein. The sample includes roughly 97,000 distinct CDR3 sequences, 8% to 10% of them seen just once. This entry comes from a study of CD8 T cells in ankylosing spondylitis. Study-wide results and limits: Reportedly, matched ankylosing spondylitis synovial fluid was significantly enriched for disease-linked clones. A motif of several highly homologous TCR beta variants was seen as apparently characteristic of ankylosing spondylitis blood.

Sequenced: blood, either unsorted or a sorted T cell fraction (not recorded which). This receptor was identified in a male donor with ankylosing spondylitis or in good health (not recorded which). The J gene is TRBJ2-1, the V gene TRBV11-2, with D tentatively TRBD2 (5 bases). As DNA, the CDR3 is TGTGCCAGCAGCACAAGTCTAGCCCCCAGTGAGCAGTTCTTC. It is translated as CASSTSLAPSEQFF.